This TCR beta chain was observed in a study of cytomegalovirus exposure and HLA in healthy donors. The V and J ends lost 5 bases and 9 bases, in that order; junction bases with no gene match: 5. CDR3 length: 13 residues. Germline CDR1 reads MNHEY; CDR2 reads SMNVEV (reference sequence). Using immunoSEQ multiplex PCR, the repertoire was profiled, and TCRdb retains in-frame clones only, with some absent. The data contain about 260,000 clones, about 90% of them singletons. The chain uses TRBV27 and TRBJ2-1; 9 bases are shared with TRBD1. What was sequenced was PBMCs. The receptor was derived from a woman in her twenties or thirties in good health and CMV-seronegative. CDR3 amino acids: CASSTGGLGEQFF. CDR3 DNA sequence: TGTGCCAGCAGTACAGGGGGCTTGGGTGAGCAGTTCTTC.